The T cell receptor (beta chain) described here comes from a study of cytomegalovirus exposure and HLA in healthy donors. Looking at the study overall: Clustering assigned about 76% of the roughly 380 genotyped donors to the Caucasian-associated ancestry cluster.

Germline V gives CDR1 LNHDA, CDR2 SQIVND (reference sequence). The CDR3 is 14 amino acids. Between the trimmed V and J ends, which lost 9 bases and 5 bases, there was a span of 18 bases. The study's findings and limits: Being productive about 87% or about 30% of the time was typical of most TCR beta V segments in an earlier analysis. Being indistinguishable, some V segments were excluded, TRBV6-2 and TRBV6-3 among them.

Primers: 60 Vbeta forward and 13 Jbeta reverse. TCRdb's table, derived via immunoSEQ multiplex PCR, lists solely in-frame clones and lacks some. Of 60,000 to 90,000 clones in the sample, about 79% were seen once. For this clone: What it binds is not known.

The source of this sequence is a man aged 70-80 years in good health and CMV-seropositive. Sequencing was carried out using PBMCs. This rearrangement joins TRBV19 to TRBJ2-3, with no clear D. As DNA, the CDR3 is TGTGCCAGCGCAGAGCAGGCTGGTGGAGATACGCAGTATTTT. Protein: CASAEQAGGDTQYF.